This T cell receptor (beta chain) was obtained from a study of graft-versus-host responses after intestinal transplantation. As for the study in general: All recipients were transplanted with multivisceral, liver-intestinal, or isolated intestinal grafts. Each patient got anti-thymocyte globulin induction, then tacrolimus and steroids for about 3 years. Study results and limitations: Early post-transplant HvG declines showed an association with peak circulating GvH clone levels. Recipient-marrow GvH clones were detected, some having first appeared in ileum or blood.

Worth noting for this clone: The antigen remains undetermined.

Germline values: CDR1 SSHAT, CDR2 FNYEAQ (reference sequence). The CDR3 is 15 amino acids. V shed 5 bases and J shed 0 bases, with 11 bases lying between them. Assay used: immunoSEQ multiplex PCR; TCRdb lists only in-frame clones, some missing. The table includes about 59,000 clones, 90% to 95% detected once. V and J are TRBV7-7 and TRBJ2-1; D gene uncertain. This sequence was found in a human donor who was the organ donor for an intestinal transplant. Sequencing used unstimulated CD4+ T cells sorted from spleen or lymph node cells, obtained before transplant. CDR3 residues: CASSLVANSYNEQFF. The CDR3 DNA is TGTGCCAGCAGCCTAGTGGCTAACTCCTACAATGAGCAGTTCTTC.